These 21 T cell receptor beta chains share one sample of origin, sequenced in a study of blood T cell repertoires in COVID-19. Assay: immunoSEQ multiplex PCR; the TCRdb copy retains only in-frame clones and omits some. The sample contains approximately 220,000 clones, roughly four fifths of which appear only once. Sequenced material: PBMCs or T cells enriched from blood (not recorded which). These receptors came from a woman aged 40-49 years with acute COVID-19.

The chain joins TRBV7-2 to TRBJ2-1, with 12 positions matching TRBD2. Germline V gene lookup returns CDR1 SGHTA and CDR2 FQGNSA. The CDR3 length is 12 residues. V shed 6 bases and J 14 bases; nucleotides not matched to a gene: 5. The CDR3 spells CASSSSGGAEFF. The CDR3 coding sequence is TGTGCCAGCAGTTCTAGCGGGGGGGCGGAGTTCTTC.

This clone has a single count. The chain employs TRBV19 and TRBJ1-3; 7 nucleotides agree with TRBD1. Trimming removed 2 bases from V and 2 bases from J; junction bases left unmatched: 0. Per germline, CDR1 LNHDA and CDR2 SQIVND (reference sequence). CDR3 length: 14 residues. The CDR3 region is CASSIQGAGNTIYF. Here the CDR3 DNA reads TGTGCCAGTAGTATACAGGGGGCTGGAAACACCATATATTTT.

V is TRBV20-1 and J is TRBJ2-2; TRBD2 agrees at 11 bases. V lost 6 bases, J lost 7 bases, and 7 bases stayed unmatched. CDR3 length: 14 amino acids. CDR1 and CDR2 (germline): DFQATT, SNEGSKA (reference sequence). The CDR3 DNA follows: TGCAGTGCAAGTAGCGGGAGGGCCCTCGGGGAGCTGTTTTTT. Translating it yields CSASSGRALGELFF.

The rearrangement uses TRBV7-2 and TRBJ2-7; 10 nucleotides agree with TRBD2. The CDR3 extends over 14 amino acids. V gave up 7 bases and J gave up 6 bases; unmatched junction bases: 9. CDR1 and CDR2 from the germline V gene are SGHTA and FQGNSA. This CDR3 reads CASTVSGGNGEQYF. CDR3 coding DNA: TGTGCCAGCACGGTTAGCGGGGGGAACGGCGAGCAGTACTTC.

The V and J genes are TRBV2 and TRBJ1-1; 7 bases are a match to TRBD1. The germline V gene has CDR1 SNHLY and CDR2 FYNNEI. V was pared by 8 bases and J by 0 bases, with 15 bases of the junction left unmatched. The CDR3 length is 17 residues. CDR3: CASQDLTGDWLNTEAFF. CDR3 nucleotide sequence: TGTGCCAGCCAAGATCTCACAGGGGATTGGTTGAACACTGAAGCTTTCTTT.

The chain joins TRBV5-1 to TRBJ1-5; D not certain. V was shortened by 2 bases and J by 3 bases, with 9 bases between the two germline ends. The CDR3 loop spans 14 amino acids. The germline CDR1 and CDR2 sequences are SGHRS and YFSETQ. The CDR3 sequence is CASSLSGANQPQHF. DNA for the CDR3: TGCGCCAGCAGCTTATCCGGAGCCAATCAGCCCCAGCATTTT. Variable domain in full (rest from reference TRBV5-1 and TRBJ1-5): KAGVTQTPRYLIKTRGQQVTLSCSPISGHRSVSWYQQTPGQGLQFLFEYFSETQRNKGNFPGRFSGRQFSNSRSEMNVSTLELGDSALYLCASSLSGANQPQHFGDGTRLSIL.

The chain couples TRBV9 to TRBJ1-3, with a possible D match to TRBD1 (5 bases). The CDR3 loop spans 14 amino acids. Germline CDR1 and CDR2: SGDLS and YYNGEE. This CDR3 reads CPGFNRSSGNTIYF. CDR3 sequence (DNA): TGTCCCGGCTTTAACAGGTCCTCTGGAAACACCATATATTTT.

This clone was seen a handful of times. The CDR3 spells CASSDGLVPGEQYF. The CDR3 DNA reads TGTGCCAGCAGCGACGGACTAGTTCCCGGCGAGCAGTACTTC. V gene TRBV9 combines with J gene TRBJ2-7; 7 bases fit TRBD2. With V trimmed by 3 bases and J by 6 bases, 9 bases remained unmatched. Germline values: CDR1 SGDLS, CDR2 YYNGEE. CDR3 length equals 14 residues.

The chain recombines TRBV6-5 with TRBJ2-1, with 8 bases aligning to TRBD2. CDR1 is MNHEY and CDR2 is SVGAGI in the germline V gene. The CDR3 sequence is 15 residues long. V dropped 7 bases and J dropped 4; count of bases not matched to a gene: 9. CDR3 loop: CASNPRAGVYNEQFF. Here the CDR3 DNA reads TGTGCCAGCAACCCACGAGCGGGGGTATACAATGAGCAGTTCTTC.

The chain links TRBV6-1 to TRBJ2-7; the D gene is possibly TRBD2 (6 bases). The germline V gene has CDR1 MNHNS and CDR2 SASEGT. CDR3 size: 15 residues. V was cut by 0 bases and J by 4 bases, with 13 bases left in between. CDR3 sequence reads: CASSEAHRDLYEQYF. The CDR3 nucleotides read TGTGCCAGCAGTGAAGCGCATAGGGACTTGTACGAGCAGTACTTC.

The V and J genes are TRBV5-5 and TRBJ1-4; 11 nucleotides line up with TRBD1. The CDR3 sequence is 14 residues long. V lost 3 bases, J lost 7 bases, and 2 bases stayed unmatched. Germline CDR1 reads SGHKS; CDR2 reads YYEKEE (reference sequence). CDR3 nucleotides: TGTGCCAGCAGCTGGGGACAGGGGGGTGAAAAACTGTTTTTT. As protein: CASSWGQGGEKLFF.

The V gene is TRBV5-1, the J gene TRBJ2-7; possibly TRBD1 for D (5 bases). Germline V gene sequence: CDR1 SGHRS, CDR2 YFSETQ. The length of the CDR3 is 13 residues. V was cut by 4 bases and J by 3 bases, with 11 bases left in between. CDR3 DNA sequence: TGCGCCAGCAGCGCACCCAGGGTCTACGAGCAGTACTTC. Translating gives CASSAPRVYEQYF.

This clone has more than one count but fewer than ten. The chain combines TRBV24-1 with TRBJ1-1; perhaps TRBD1 as D (6 bases). V was shortened by 6 bases and J by 1 base, with 20 bases between the two germline ends. The CDR3 totals 17 residues. Germline-derived CDR1 and CDR2 are KGHDR and SFDVKD. Here the CDR3 DNA reads TGTGCCACCAGTTCCGGGACAAGGAACTCGGGGAACACTGAAGCTTTCTTT. Residues: CATSSGTRNSGNTEAFF.

In nucleotides, the CDR3 is TGTGCCAGCAGCTTAGCGGGGGGAAGGAATGAGCAGTTCTTC. Translated: CASSLAGGRNEQFF. The V gene is TRBV5-5, the J gene TRBJ2-1, with TRBD2 identical over 9 bases. The CDR3 extends over 14 amino acids. V lost 2 bases to trimming and J lost 7 bases; unmatched junction nucleotides: 4. From germline, CDR1 is SGHKS and CDR2 YYEKEE (reference sequence).

This chain links TRBV18 with TRBJ1-1; D perhaps matches TRBD1 (5 bases). V was shortened by 3 bases and J by 11 bases, with 19 bases between the two germline ends. Germline V CDR1 and CDR2: KGHSH, LQKENI. CDR3 length: 14 amino acids. For the CDR3, the DNA is TGTGCCAGCTCACCTGGCCAGGGCCAAAGTCGGGCTTTCTTT. This codes for CASSPGQGQSRAFF. Based on the CDR3 plus reference TRBV18 and TRBJ1-1, the full variable domain is NAGVMQNPRHLVRRRGQEARLRCSPMKGHSHVYWYRQLPEEGLKFMVYLQKENIIDESGMPKERFSAEFPKEGPSILRIQQVVRGDSAAYFCASSPGQGQSRAFFGQGTRLTVV.

The chain recombines TRBV27 with TRBJ1-2; tentative D call: TRBD1 (5 bases). Germline assignment: CDR1 MNHEY and CDR2 SMNVEV (reference sequence). The CDR3 extends over 15 amino acids. V was shortened by 1 base and J by 2 bases, with 11 bases between the two germline ends. In DNA form, the CDR3 reads TGTGCCAGCAGTTTATGGGGGGGGTCCAACTATGGCTACACCTTC. It codes for CASSLWGGSNYGYTF.

This rearrangement joins TRBV19 to TRBJ1-5, with no clear D. This CDR3 is 15 amino acids long. CDR1 is LNHDA, CDR2 SQIVND, per germline (reference sequence). Trimming shortened V by 3 bases and J by 0 bases, and 9 bases separated the two germline ends. CDR3 residues: CASSILSNSNQPQHF. The CDR3 DNA is TGTGCCAGTAGTATCCTATCGAATAGCAATCAGCCCCAGCATTTT.

The chain is built from TRBV30 and TRBJ2-1; TRBD2 agrees at 13 bases. The CDR3 extends over 16 amino acids. The germline V gene encodes CDR1 GTSNPN and CDR2 SVGIG (reference sequence). Unmatched junction bases numbered 7, after V lost 0 bases and J lost 8 bases. As DNA, the CDR3 is TGTGCCTGGAGTGTTGAGACTAGCGGGAGGTCGCATGAGCAGTTCTTC. This gives the protein CAWSVETSGRSHEQFF.

The chain joins TRBV30 to TRBJ2-7; TRBD1 aligns across 7 bases. The V gene end was trimmed by 3 bases and the J gene end by 2 bases; junction bases not matched to a gene: 7. The CDR3 covers 14 residues. Germline CDR1 is GTSNPN and CDR2 is SVGIG (reference sequence). In DNA form, the CDR3 reads TGTGCCTGGAGCCAAGGGGACAGTCCCTACGAGCAGTACTTC. The encoded protein is CAWSQGDSPYEQYF. The complete variable domain, with remaining parts taken from reference TRBV30 and TRBJ2-7, reads SQTIHQWPATLVQPVGSPLSLECTVEGTSNPNLYWYRQAAGRGLQLLFYSVGIGQISSEVPQNLSASRPQDRQFILSSKKLLLSDSGFYLCAWSQGDSPYEQYFGPGTRLTVT.

A remark on this clone: An end of the junction does not agree with germline; a read error may underlie this. In the same sample, other DNA sequences code for this CDR3. The rearrangement joins TRBV13 to TRBJ2-7; 8 bases map to TRBD1. The germline V gene has CDR1 PRHDT and CDR2 FYEKMQ (reference sequence). CDR3 size: 13 residues. CDR3 DNA sequence: TGTGCTAGCAGCGCGGGACAGGCCTACGAGCAGTACTTC. This gives the protein CASSAGQAYEQYF.

In this sample, this clone turned up once. The V gene is TRBV15, the J gene TRBJ2-7; D is uncertain. Trimming removed 0 bases from V and 0 bases from J, with 12 bases in between. Germline loops: CDR1 LNHNV, CDR2 YYDKDF (reference sequence). The CDR3 sequence is 16 residues long. The DNA of the CDR3 is TGTGCCACCAGCAGAGATAACTCGAAAAGCTCCTACGAGCAGTACTTC. Translation: CATSRDNSKSSYEQYF. The full variable domain, its missing parts supplied by reference TRBV15 and TRBJ2-7, is DAMVIQNPRYQVTQFGKPVTLSCSQTLNHNVMYWYQQKSSQAPKLLFHYYDKDFNNEADTPDNFQSRRPNTSFCFLDIRSPGLGDTAMYLCATSRDNSKSSYEQYFGPGTRLTVT.